The 8 T cell receptor beta chains presented below share a single source sample, sequenced in a study of blood T cell repertoires in COVID-19. Clones were read by immunoSEQ multiplex PCR, and TCRdb kept only the in-frame ones, dropping some. The sample carries 100,000 or so clones, approximately 89% recorded once. The source material was peripheral blood. Receptor source: a man aged 55 to 70 with acute or convalescent COVID-19.

V usage is TRBV19 and J usage is TRBJ2-5; 10 positions agree with TRBD2. CDR3 length: 14 amino acids. The trim removed 2 bases at V and 5 bases at J, leaving 2 bases unmatched. CDR1 is LNHDA, CDR2 SQIVND, per germline (reference sequence). The CDR3 DNA sequence: TGTGCCAGTAGTATATCAGCGGGGGGGGAGACCCAGTACTTC. It translates to CASSISAGGETQYF.

The chain employs TRBV2 and TRBJ1-3; D is undetermined. The CDR3 sequence is 14 residues long. The germline V gene encodes CDR1 SNHLY and CDR2 FYNNEI. V was pared by 6 bases and J by 0 bases, with 9 bases between. CDR3 DNA: TGTGCCAGCAGGAGTCTACTCTCTGGAAACACCATATATTTT. Encoded protein: CASRSLLSGNTIYF.

CDR3 loop: CASSFRLAGGPRETQYF. In DNA, the CDR3 is TGCGCCAGCAGCTTTAGACTAGCGGGGGGGCCGAGAGAGACCCAGTACTTC. The chain couples TRBV5-1 to TRBJ2-5; 14 nucleotides agree with TRBD2. Looked up from germline, CDR1 is SGHRS and CDR2 is YFSETQ. V was clipped by 2 bases and J by 4 bases; unmatched bases: 7. CDR3 length: 17 residues.

The chain has TRBV14 and TRBJ2-1; tentative D call: TRBD1 (5 bases). The V end lost 0 bases, the J end lost 9 bases, and 18 bases lay between the germline ends. The CDR3 is made up of 16 amino acids. Germline-derived CDR1 and CDR2 are SGHDN and FVKESK. The CDR3 protein is CASSQEMFRDKGEQFF. CDR3 DNA sequence: TGTGCCAGCAGCCAAGAAATGTTCAGGGATAAGGGTGAGCAGTTCTTC. Full variable domain (missing parts from reference TRBV14 and TRBJ2-1): EAGVTQFPSHSVIEKGQTVTLRCDPISGHDNLYWYRRVMGKEIKFLLHFVKESKQDESGMPNNRFLAERTGGTYSTLKVQPAELEDSGVYFCASSQEMFRDKGEQFFGPGTRLTVL.

The chain combines TRBV5-4 with TRBJ2-5; TRBD1 matches 8 bases. In germline, CDR1 is SGHNT, CDR2 YYREEE (reference sequence). V gave up 4 bases and J gave up 5 bases; unmatched junction bases: 4. This CDR3 has 13 residues. In DNA form, the CDR3 reads TGTGCCAGCAGCCAGACAGGGGTTGAGACCCAGTACTTC. This encodes CASSQTGVETQYF.

The chain employs TRBV19 and TRBJ2-7; perhaps TRBD1 as D (5 bases). The CDR3 length is 15 residues. The germline CDR1 and CDR2 sequences are LNHDA and SQIVND (reference sequence). Deletions cut 5 bases from V and 2 bases from J, with 16 bases between. CDR3 DNA sequence: TGTGCCAGTAGTTCGCCTGGGGCAGTTACCTACGAGCAGTACTTC. Protein sequence: CASSSPGAVTYEQYF.

This chain joins TRBV5-6 and TRBJ2-7; D possibly corresponds to TRBD1 (6 bases). The germline V gene has CDR1 SGHDT and CDR2 YYEEEE. There are 14 residues in the CDR3. Between the trimmed V and J ends, which lost 4 bases and 2 bases, there was a span of 13 bases. CDR3 amino acids: CASSPVGGPYEQYF. CDR3 coding DNA: TGTGCCAGCAGCCCGGTTGGGGGCCCCTACGAGCAGTACTTC.

The rearrangement joins TRBV19 to TRBJ1-2; 10 nucleotides align to TRBD1. The CDR3 runs to 12 residues. CDR1 is LNHDA and CDR2 is SQIVND in the germline V gene (reference sequence). Trimming took 9 bases from V and 6 from J; bases not matched to a gene: 4. The CDR3 DNA follows: TGTGCCAGCGCGGACAGGGGGAATGGCTACACCTTC. Its protein is CASADRGNGYTF. The variable domain in full, with the rest retrieved from reference TRBV19 and TRBJ1-2, is DGGITQSPKYLFRKEGQNVTLSCEQNLNHDAMYWYRQDPGQGLRLIYYSQIVNDFQKGDIAEGYSVSREKKESFPLTVTSAQKNPTAFYLCASADRGNGYTFGSGTRLTVV.